Each of the 18 T cell receptor beta chains below was sequenced from the same sample in a study of blood T cell repertoires in COVID-19. Sequenced by immunoSEQ multiplex PCR; TCRdb stores in-frame clones only, minus some. The sample has 200,000 to 300,000 clones; just under 85% are singletons. Sequenced: peripheral blood. Receptors originate from a man over 45 with acute or convalescent COVID-19.

In its sample, this clone was seen a few times. The chain carries TRBV7-9 and TRBJ2-4, with unresolved D. The CDR3 loop spans 15 amino acids. Germline CDR1 is SEHNR and CDR2 is FQNEAQ (reference sequence). The V and J ends lost 4 bases and 0 bases respectively, with 10 bases between them. The CDR3 nucleotides read TGTGCCAGCAGCTCAACTACGCTAGCCAAAAACATTCAGTACTTC. The encoded protein is CASSSTTLAKNIQYF.

The chain links TRBV19 to TRBJ1-3, with 7 bases matching TRBD1. Germline V gives CDR1 LNHDA, CDR2 SQIVND (reference sequence). The CDR3 is 14 residues long. Trimming at V came to 6 bases and at J to 5 bases, leaving 7 bases not matched to a gene. CDR3 region: CASSLGQIRNTIYF. DNA of the CDR3: TGTGCCAGTAGCCTGGGACAGATAAGAAACACCATATATTTT. The full variable domain, completed using reference TRBV19 and TRBJ1-3, is DGGITQSPKYLFRKEGQNVTLSCEQNLNHDAMYWYRQDPGQGLRLIYYSQIVNDFQKGDIAEGYSVSREKKESFPLTVTSAQKNPTAFYLCASSLGQIRNTIYFGEGSWLTVV.

This chain uses TRBV6-5 with TRBJ2-1; 8 bases fit TRBD2. V lost 4 bases, J lost 13 bases, and 6 bases stayed unmatched. Germline CDR1 reads MNHEY; CDR2 reads SVGAGI. This CDR3 spans 12 amino acids. The chain's CDR3 is CASSLGTRGQFF. In DNA form, the CDR3 reads TGTGCCAGCAGTTTAGGGACTAGAGGTCAGTTCTTC.

A few counts support this clone. This chain links TRBV19 with TRBJ1-2, with D possibly being TRBD1 (5 bases). Germline-derived CDR1 and CDR2 are LNHDA and SQIVND (reference sequence). V gave up 2 bases and J gave up 0 bases, with 7 bases separating them. This CDR3 is 14 amino acids long. The chain's CDR3 is CASSISGTNYGYTF. Here the CDR3 DNA reads TGTGCCAGTAGTATATCAGGGACTAACTATGGCTACACCTTC.

The CDR3 sequence: CASSREEGPEQYF. CDR3 DNA sequence: TGTGCCAGCTCACGGGAGGAGGGACCCGAGCAGTACTTC. V gene TRBV18 combines with J gene TRBJ2-7; a weak D match, TRBD2 (6 bases). The CDR3 is made up of 13 amino acids. Between the trimmed V and J ends, which lost 4 bases and 6 bases, there was a span of 13 bases. The germline V gene encodes CDR1 KGHSH and CDR2 LQKENI.

The rearrangement joins TRBV4-1 to TRBJ2-7, with 8 bases fitting TRBD1. Germline V lookup: CDR1 MGHRA, CDR2 YSYEKL. The CDR3 has 15 residues. The V segment lost 1 base and the J segment 0 bases; nucleotides outside the gene matches: 2. The CDR3 is CASSQATGASYEQYF. In DNA, the CDR3 is TGCGCCAGCAGCCAAGCGACAGGGGCCTCCTACGAGCAGTACTTC.

This clone was recorded only once. This rearrangement joins TRBV7-2 to TRBJ1-1, with 7 bases fitting TRBD1. CDR3 length equals 13 residues. V was pared by 3 bases and J by 5 bases, with 3 bases of the junction left unmatched. The V gene's germline CDR1 is SGHTA and CDR2 FQGNSA. CDR3 in amino acids: CASSFNRGTEAFF. The DNA of the CDR3 is TGTGCCAGCAGCTTCAACAGGGGAACTGAAGCTTTCTTT.

The genes are TRBV4-1 and TRBJ1-1; 7 bases line up with TRBD1. Germline CDR1 and CDR2: MGHRA and YSYEKL. CDR3 length: 14 residues. V lost 2 bases and J lost 3; bases outside the gene matches: 3. The CDR3 here is CASSQHRGDTEAFF. The CDR3 DNA is TGCGCCAGCAGCCAACACAGGGGAGACACTGAAGCTTTCTTT.

The chain links TRBV6-5 to TRBJ1-5; D uncertain. Looked up from germline, CDR1 is MNHEY and CDR2 is SVGAGI. The CDR3 consists of 14 residues. Between the trimmed V and J ends, which lost 6 bases and 7 bases, there was a span of 16 bases. CDR3 residues: CASSQGGLGQPQHF. The CDR3 nucleotides are TGTGCCAGCAGCCAAGGAGGTTTGGGGCAGCCCCAGCATTTT.

The V and J genes are TRBV5-5 and TRBJ1-5; 7 bases are a match to TRBD1. This CDR3 has 15 amino acids. Germline V gene lookup returns CDR1 SGHKS and CDR2 YYEKEE (reference sequence). V lost 0 bases to trimming and J lost 4 bases; unmatched junction nucleotides: 4. The CDR3 loop reads CASSLGGTENQPQHF. CDR3 coding DNA: TGTGCCAGCAGCTTGGGCGGGACAGAAAATCAGCCCCAGCATTTT.

The rearrangement uses TRBV5-1 and TRBJ1-3; D ambiguous. V lost 7 bases and J lost 2, with 10 bases in between. Germline V gene sequence: CDR1 SGHRS, CDR2 YFSETQ. The CDR3 extends over 13 amino acids. CDR3 coding DNA: TGCGCCAGCGCGCAGGAAACTGGAAACACCATATATTTT. Its protein is CASAQETGNTIYF. Drawing the rest from reference TRBV5-1 and TRBJ1-3, the complete variable domain is KAGVTQTPRYLIKTRGQQVTLSCSPISGHRSVSWYQQTPGQGLQFLFEYFSETQRNKGNFPGRFSGRQFSNSRSEMNVSTLELGDSALYLCASAQETGNTIYFGEGSWLTVV.

This sequence joins TRBV19 and TRBJ1-2; the D gene is possibly TRBD1 (5 bases). The germline V and J ends were trimmed by 6 bases and 4 bases, with 21 bases remaining between them. CDR1 LNHDA and CDR2 SQIVND come from the germline V gene (reference sequence). This CDR3 has 16 amino acids. The DNA for the CDR3 is TGTGCCAGTAGCGATGTGGCAGGGAGGTTTAGCTATGGCTACACCTTC. Its protein is CASSDVAGRFSYGYTF.

This chain uses TRBV11-1 with TRBJ2-7; 9 bases align to TRBD1. The CDR3 extends over 16 amino acids. Germline V gives CDR1 SGHAT, CDR2 FQDESV (reference sequence). Trimming at V came to 5 bases and at J to 1 base, leaving 9 bases not matched to a gene. In DNA, the CDR3 is TGTGCCAGCAGCATCTCGACAGGGGGGTCTTCCTACGAGCAGTACTTC. Translating gives CASSISTGGSSYEQYF.

The chain combines TRBV6-6 with TRBJ1-1; D possibly corresponds to TRBD1 (6 bases). Germline lookup yields CDR1 MNHNY and CDR2 SVGAGI (reference sequence). This CDR3 is 15 amino acids long. Trimming removed 0 bases at V and 6 bases at J, with 14 bases between. CDR3 amino acids: CASSYSQGGGPEAFF. CDR3 nucleotides: TGTGCCAGCAGTTACTCCCAGGGTGGGGGCCCTGAAGCTTTCTTT.

The chain combines TRBV19 with TRBJ2-2; TRBD1 agrees at 11 bases. This CDR3 is 16 amino acids long. CDR1 and CDR2 (germline): LNHDA, SQIVND (reference sequence). The trim removed 5 bases at V and 7 bases at J, leaving 9 bases unmatched. The CDR3 loop reads CASSLRDRGARGELFF. For the CDR3, the DNA is TGTGCCAGTAGTCTCCGGGACAGGGGGGCCCGCGGGGAGCTGTTTTTT.

The rearrangement links TRBV14 to TRBJ2-7; D may be TRBD1 (5 bases). The CDR3 contains 14 residues. Germline V gives CDR1 SGHDN, CDR2 FVKESK. V shed 2 bases and J shed 3 bases, with 11 bases lying between them. CDR3 nucleotide sequence: TGTGCCAGCAGCCAATTTCAGGGTGGCTACGAGCAGTACTTC. This sequence encodes CASSQFQGGYEQYF.

The V gene is TRBV24-1, the J gene TRBJ2-1; D perhaps matches TRBD2 (6 bases). The CDR3 totals 18 residues. The germline V gene encodes CDR1 KGHDR and CDR2 SFDVKD. V was trimmed by 2 bases and J by 5 bases, leaving 21 bases between them. In DNA, the CDR3 is TGTGCCACCAGTGATTCCTCCATTACTAGCACCAATGACAATGAGCAGTTCTTC. Amino acid sequence: CATSDSSITSTNDNEQFF.

In its sample, this clone was seen a few times. The chain couples TRBV11-3 to TRBJ2-1; possible D gene TRBD2, 6 bases. The CDR3 contains 14 residues. CDR1 and CDR2 from the germline V gene are SGHNT and YENEEA. V was clipped by 3 bases and J by 7 bases, with 13 bases between them. CDR3 sequence: CASSFSGPGNEQFF. The CDR3 DNA is TGTGCCAGCAGCTTCAGCGGGCCAGGGAATGAGCAGTTCTTC.